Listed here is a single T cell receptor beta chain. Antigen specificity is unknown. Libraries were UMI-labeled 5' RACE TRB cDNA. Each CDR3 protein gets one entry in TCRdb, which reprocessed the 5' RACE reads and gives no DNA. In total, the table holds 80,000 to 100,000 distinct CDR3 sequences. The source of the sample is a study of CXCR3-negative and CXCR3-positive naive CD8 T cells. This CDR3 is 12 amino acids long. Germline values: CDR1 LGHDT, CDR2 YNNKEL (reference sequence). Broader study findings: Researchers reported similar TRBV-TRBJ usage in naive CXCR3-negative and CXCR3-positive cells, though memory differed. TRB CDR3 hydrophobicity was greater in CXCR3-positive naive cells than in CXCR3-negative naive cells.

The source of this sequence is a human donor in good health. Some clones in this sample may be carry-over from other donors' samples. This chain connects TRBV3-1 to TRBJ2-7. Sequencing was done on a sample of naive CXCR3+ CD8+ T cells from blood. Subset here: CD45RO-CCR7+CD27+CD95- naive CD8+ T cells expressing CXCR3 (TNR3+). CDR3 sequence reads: CASSLSGYEQYF.